The 15 T cell receptor beta chains in this list originate from one sample, sequenced in a study of cytomegalovirus exposure and HLA in healthy donors. Assay used: immunoSEQ multiplex PCR; TCRdb lists only in-frame clones, some missing. The sample holds hundreds of thousands of clones, around 80% seen once. The sequenced sample was PBMCs. The origin of the receptors is a woman in her twenties or thirties in good health and CMV-seropositive.

The rearrangement links TRBV6-5 to TRBJ2-5, with 8 positions matching TRBD2. Germline CDR1 and CDR2: MNHEY and SVGAGI. The CDR3 sequence is 13 residues long. V lost 6 bases, J lost 3 bases, and 3 bases stayed unmatched. The CDR3 region is CASSTSGEETQYF. The CDR3 DNA sequence: TGTGCCAGCAGCACTAGCGGAGAAGAGACCCAGTACTTC.

V and J are TRBV7-3 and TRBJ2-3; 8 positions agree with TRBD1. The ends lost 7 bases at V and 2 bases at J; junction bases unmatched: 8. CDR1 and CDR2 (germline): SGHTA, FQGTGA. This CDR3 comprises 15 residues. The DNA of the CDR3 is TGTGCCAGCACCGCTACAGGGGGGACCACAGATACGCAGTATTTT. Its translation is CASTATGGTTDTQYF.

This rearrangement joins TRBV27 to TRBJ2-3, with TRBD1 identical over 8 bases. The germline CDR1 and CDR2 sequences are MNHEY and SMNVEV (reference sequence). V shed 11 bases and J 6 bases; nucleotides not matched to a gene: 16. This CDR3 is built from 15 residues. The CDR3 region has the DNA TGTGCCTCGGGCCCGGGACAGGTTAGACGGGATACGCAGTATTTT. This codes for CASGPGQVRRDTQYF.

The V gene is TRBV27, the J gene TRBJ1-2; tentative D call: TRBD1 (5 bases). CDR3 size: 14 residues. From germline, CDR1 is MNHEY and CDR2 SMNVEV (reference sequence). V was shortened by 6 bases and J by 7 bases, with 18 bases between the two germline ends. The CDR3 is CASSPFGRERGYTF. DNA for the CDR3: TGTGCCAGCAGCCCTTTCGGCAGGGAGCGTGGCTACACCTTC.

V usage is TRBV9 and J usage is TRBJ2-3; TRBD2 aligns across 11 bases. Per germline, CDR1 SGDLS and CDR2 YYNGEE. The CDR3 has 16 amino acids. The V segment lost 3 bases and the J segment 4 bases; nucleotides outside the gene matches: 7. This CDR3 reads CASSEGTSGVSDTQYF. The CDR3 DNA reads TGTGCCAGCAGCGAGGGGACTAGCGGTGTTTCAGATACGCAGTATTTT.

V gene TRBV7-9 combines with J gene TRBJ1-2; D gene uncertain. V lost 1 base, J lost 4 bases, and 13 bases lay in between. Germline V CDR1 and CDR2: SEHNR, FQNEAQ (reference sequence). CDR3 length equals 15 residues. The chain's CDR3 is CASSLDTYAGYGYTF. CDR3 nucleotide sequence: TGTGCCAGCAGCTTAGACACGTACGCAGGCTATGGCTACACCTTC. Looking up the rest from reference TRBV7-9 and TRBJ1-2 gives the full variable domain: DTGVSQNPRHKITKRGQNVTFRCDPISEHNRLYWYRQTLGQGPEFLTYFQNEAQLEKSRLLSDRFSAERPKGSFSTLEIQRTEQGDSAMYLCASSLDTYAGYGYTFGSGTRLTVV.

The gene calls are TRBV6-1 and TRBJ1-2; D remains unclear. Between the trimmed V and J ends, which lost 5 bases and 4 bases, there was a span of 14 bases. From germline, CDR1 is MNHNS and CDR2 SASEGT. This CDR3 spans 14 amino acids. CDR3 sequence: CASSPPPFPYGYTF. CDR3 nucleotide sequence: TGTGCCAGCAGTCCGCCCCCCTTTCCCTATGGCTACACCTTC.

As to this clone: Different DNA sequences within this sample yield the same CDR3. The rearrangement joins TRBV30 to TRBJ1-1; D is ambiguous. The CDR3 is made up of 12 amino acids. Per germline, CDR1 GTSNPN and CDR2 SVGIG (reference sequence). V gave up 4 bases and J gave up 0 bases, with 6 bases separating them. This CDR3 reads CAWTGVNTEAFF. The CDR3 bases are TGTGCCTGGACTGGGGTGAACACTGAAGCTTTCTTT.

V gene TRBV5-1 combines with J gene TRBJ2-5, with TRBD1 identical over 8 bases. This CDR3 region has 13 residues. With 4 bases clipped from V and 4 bases from J, the junction kept 3 bases outside the gene matches. CDR1 and CDR2 (germline): SGHRS, YFSETQ. The chain's CDR3 is CASSPGQGETQYF. CDR3 DNA sequence: TGCGCCAGCAGCCCCGGACAGGGAGAGACCCAGTACTTC.

This chain links TRBV6-1 with TRBJ2-4; no definite D call. Trimming took 2 bases from V and 2 from J, leaving 7 bases between them. CDR3 length: 14 amino acids. The germline V gene encodes CDR1 MNHNS and CDR2 SASEGT. The CDR3 sequence: CASSEIHSKNIQYF. In nucleotides, the CDR3 is TGTGCCAGCAGTGAAATACACTCCAAAAACATTCAGTACTTC.

This clone was found once. The chain combines TRBV11-2 with TRBJ2-2, with D uncertain. Per germline, CDR1 SGHAT and CDR2 FQNNGV. Trimming pared 5 bases from V and 0 bases from J, leaving 16 bases between. The CDR3 runs 17 residues. The CDR3 nucleotides read TGTGCCAGCAGCCGCTCGTCGGCGGCTACGAACACCGGGGAGCTGTTTTTT. Translation: CASSRSSAATNTGELFF. The full variable domain, completed using reference TRBV11-2 and TRBJ2-2, is EAGVAQSPRYKIIEKRQSVAFWCNPISGHATLYWYQQILGQGPKLLIQFQNNGVVDDSQLPKDRFSAERLKGVDSTLKIQPAKLEDSAVYLCASSRSSAATNTGELFFGEGSRLTVL.

The chain has TRBV27 and TRBJ2-3, with a possible D match to TRBD2 (5 bases). Trimming pared 6 bases from V and 0 bases from J, leaving 16 bases between. The CDR3 has 16 residues. The germline gives CDR1 MNHEY, CDR2 SMNVEV (reference sequence). The CDR3 DNA reads TGTGCCAGCAGCCATCTTTTCGGGGTTAGCACAGATACGCAGTATTTT. Its protein product is CASSHLFGVSTDTQYF.

This clone was counted a single time. The rearrangement joins TRBV6-5 to TRBJ2-1; D is uncertain. Germline CDR1 reads MNHEY; CDR2 reads SVGAGI. This CDR3 comprises 13 residues. V lost 5 bases to trimming and J lost 7 bases, with 12 bases between them. DNA for the CDR3: TGTGCCAGCAGTCGTCAACCTAGGAATGAGCAGTTCTTC. Residues: CASSRQPRNEQFF.

The chain employs TRBV18 and TRBJ2-7; unclear D gene. The ends were cut back, 4 bases at V and 4 bases at J, with 8 bases in the middle. CDR3 length: 12 residues. In germline, CDR1 is KGHSH, CDR2 LQKENI. This CDR3 reads CASSLYLYEQYF. The CDR3 region has the DNA TGTGCCAGCTCACTATACCTTTACGAGCAGTACTTC.

V is TRBV29-1 and J is TRBJ1-2, with 8 bases lining up with TRBD1. There are 14 residues in the CDR3. The V segment lost 2 bases and the J segment 8 bases; nucleotides outside the gene matches: 10. Germline CDR1 and CDR2: SQVTM and ANQGSEA. As DNA, the CDR3 is TGCAGCGTTGAATTCTCAGGGGGCCGTAGGGGCTACACCTTC. Encoded protein: CSVEFSGGRRGYTF.